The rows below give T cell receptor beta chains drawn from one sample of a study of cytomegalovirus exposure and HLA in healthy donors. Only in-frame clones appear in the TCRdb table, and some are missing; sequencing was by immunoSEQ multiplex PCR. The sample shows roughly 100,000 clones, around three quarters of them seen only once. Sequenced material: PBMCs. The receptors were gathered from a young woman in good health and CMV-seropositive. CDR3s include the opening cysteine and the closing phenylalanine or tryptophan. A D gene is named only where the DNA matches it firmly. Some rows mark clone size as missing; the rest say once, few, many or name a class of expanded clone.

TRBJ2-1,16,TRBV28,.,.,TGTGCCAGCACTCATAATGCCGGGAGCTCCTACAATGAGCAGTTCTTC,CASTHNAGSSYNEQFF
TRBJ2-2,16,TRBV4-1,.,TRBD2,TGCGCCAGCAGCCAAGTTGGCGGGAGGGGTCTCGGGGAGCTGTTTTTT,CASSQVGGRGLGELFF
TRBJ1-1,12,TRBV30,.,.,TGTGCCCTAAGGGGAATGAACACTGAAGCTTTCTTT,CALRGMNTEAFF
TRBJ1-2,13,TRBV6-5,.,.,TGTGCCAGCAGACCGAGGGTTCCCGCTGGCTACACCTTC,CASRPRVPAGYTF
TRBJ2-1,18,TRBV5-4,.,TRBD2,TGTGCCAGCAGCCAACCGGGACTAGCGGGAGGGCCTGGGGATGAGCAGTTCTTC,CASSQPGLAGGPGDEQFF
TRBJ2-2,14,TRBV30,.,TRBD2,TGTGCCTGGAATCCCGGGACTAGCTCCGGGGAGCTGTTTTTT,CAWNPGTSSGELFF
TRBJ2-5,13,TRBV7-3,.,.,TGTGCCAGCAGCTTACGAGGAGGTGAGACCCAGTACTTC,CASSLRGGETQYF
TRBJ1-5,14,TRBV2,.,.,TGTGCCAGCAGTCTGCGGGCTAGCAATCAGCCCCAGCATTTT,CASSLRASNQPQHF
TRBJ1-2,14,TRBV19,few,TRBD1,TGTGCCAGTAGTGGACAGGGAGCTAACTATGGCTACACCTTC,CASSGQGANYGYTF
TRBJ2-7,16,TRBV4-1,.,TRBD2,TGCGCCAGCAGCCAAGGTGGGGGACTAGGTTTTAAAGAGCAGTACTTC,CASSQGGGLGFKEQYF
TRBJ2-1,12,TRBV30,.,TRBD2,TGTGCCTGGAGTCGGCGGGGGAATGAGCAGTTCTTC,CAWSRRGNEQFF
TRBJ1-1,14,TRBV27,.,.,TGTGCCAGCAGTTTAGGAGGGAGTGGCACTGAAGCTTTCTTT,CASSLGGSGTEAFF
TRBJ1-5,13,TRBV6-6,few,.,TGTGCCAGCAGGGCAAAACTGGGGGCGCCCCAGCATTTT,CASRAKLGAPQHF
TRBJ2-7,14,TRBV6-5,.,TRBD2,TGTGCCAGCAGTTTCGGGACTAGTGGGTACGAGCAGTACTTC,CASSFGTSGYEQYF
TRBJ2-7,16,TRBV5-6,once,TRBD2,TGTGCCAGCAGCTGGGGGGCGGGGGGCCTCCTGTACGAGCAGTACTTC,CASSWGAGGLLYEQYF
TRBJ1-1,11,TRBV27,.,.,TGTGCCAGCAGTTTGGGGGGGGAAGCTTTCTTT,CASSLGGEAFF
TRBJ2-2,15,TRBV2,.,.,TGTGCCAGCACCCTCGACAGCCGTGTCACCGGGGAGCTGTTTTTT,CASTLDSRVTGELFF
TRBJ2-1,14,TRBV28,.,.,TGTGCCAGCTATACTAGTTACTCCTACAATGAGCAGTTCTTC,CASYTSYSYNEQFF
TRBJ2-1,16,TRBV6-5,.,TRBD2,TGTGCCAGCAGTTACCAAGCTAGCGGGAGCTACAATGAGCAGTTCTTC,CASSYQASGSYNEQFF
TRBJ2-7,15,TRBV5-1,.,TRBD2,TGCGCCAGCAGCCCGGACGGGGGGACCACCTACGAGCAGTACTTC,CASSPDGGTTYEQYF
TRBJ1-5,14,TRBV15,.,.,TGTGCCACCAGCAGAGATACAGGCAGCCAGCCCCAGCATTTT,CATSRDTGSQPQHF
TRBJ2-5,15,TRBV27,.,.,TGTGCCAGCAGTTTAGGAGGGGCAGGGGGAGAGACCCAGTACTTC,CASSLGGAGGETQYF
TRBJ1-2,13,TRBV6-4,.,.,TGTGCCAGCAGTGTGGGGGAGGGCTATGGCTACACCTTC,CASSVGEGYGYTF
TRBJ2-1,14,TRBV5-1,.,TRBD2,TGCGCCAGCAGCTTGAGCGGGACGCCTAATGAGCAGTTCTTC,CASSLSGTPNEQFF
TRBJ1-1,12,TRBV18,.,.,TGTGCCAGCTCACTACAGAACACTGAAGCTTTCTTT,CASSLQNTEAFF
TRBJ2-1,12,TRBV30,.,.,TGTGCCTGGATCGGCTCCTACAATGAGCAGTTCTTC,CAWIGSYNEQFF
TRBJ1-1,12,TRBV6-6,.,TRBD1,TGTGCCAGCAGGCGCACGACAGGGGAGACTTTCTTT,CASRRTTGETFF
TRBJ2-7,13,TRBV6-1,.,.,TGTGCCAGCAGTGAAGAGGGAGCTTACGAGCAGTACTTC,CASSEEGAYEQYF
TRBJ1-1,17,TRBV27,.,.,TGTGCCAGCAGCATATCACATATCCCCTTCTTGAACACTGAAGCTTTCTTT,CASSISHIPFLNTEAFF
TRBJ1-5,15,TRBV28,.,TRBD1,TGTGCCAGCAGTCCCTCCGGGGCAGGGGGGCAGCCCCAGCATTTT,CASSPSGAGGQPQHF
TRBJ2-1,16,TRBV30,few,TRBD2,TGTGCCTGGAGTGTACGTCGTAGCGGGGGACACAATGAGCAGTTCTTC,CAWSVRRSGGHNEQFF
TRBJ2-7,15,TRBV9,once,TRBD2,TGTGCCAGCAGCTTGGGACTAGCGGGCCCCTACGAGCAGTACTTC,CASSLGLAGPYEQYF
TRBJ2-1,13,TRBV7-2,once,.,TGTGCCAGCAGCTCCGGGACTGGCAATGAGCAGTTCTTC,CASSSGTGNEQFF
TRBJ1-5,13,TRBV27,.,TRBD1,TGTGCCAGCGCCTACAGGGGTGGCCAGCCCCAGCATTTT,CASAYRGGQPQHF
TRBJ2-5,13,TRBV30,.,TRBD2,TGTGCCTGGCGACTAGCGGCCCAAGAGACCCAGTACTTC,CAWRLAAQETQYF
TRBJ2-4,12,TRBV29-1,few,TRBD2,TGCAGCGTTGAAGGCGGGGGGGACATTCAGTACTTC,CSVEGGGDIQYF
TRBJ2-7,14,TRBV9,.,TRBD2,TGTGCCAGCAGCGGCCCGGGGGGAGCCTACGAGCAGTACTTC,CASSGPGGAYEQYF
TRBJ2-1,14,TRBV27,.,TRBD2,TGTGCCAGCAGTTCGGGACTAGCGGGAGGTGAGCAGTTCTTC,CASSSGLAGGEQFF
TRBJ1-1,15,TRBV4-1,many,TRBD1,TGCGCCAGCAGGGACAGGGGCTCCTCTAACCCTGAAGCTTTCTTT,CASRDRGSSNPEAFF
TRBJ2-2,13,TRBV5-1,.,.,TGCGCCAGCAGCTTGAGAGAGACCGGGGAGCTGTTTTTT,CASSLRETGELFF
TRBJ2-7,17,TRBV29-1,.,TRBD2,TGCAGCGTTGATGGACTAGCGGGCCCCTACGGTTCCTACGAGCAGTACTTC,CSVDGLAGPYGSYEQYF
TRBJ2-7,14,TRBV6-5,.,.,TGTGCCAGCAGTTACATGGGACAAGTCGGCGAGCAGTACTTC,CASSYMGQVGEQYF